This TCR beta chain is drawn from a study of blood T cell repertoires in COVID-19. Study details: Acute and convalescent COVID-19 specimens originated in the United States, Italy and Spain. The cDNA or gDNA used as material had been derived from T cells, B-cell-depleted T cells, or PBMCs.

This clone was seen a handful of times. Original data processing: Amplified reference gene primers provided the basis for estimating nucleated cell counts. The table came from immunoSEQ multiplex PCR; TCRdb's copy has only in-frame clones and leaves some out. Clonal size and the V and J genes are those of that table, whereas D and trimming came from the DNA. Found here are approximately 240,000 clones, 70% to 90% of them singletons; the top ten hold 2.9%. The CDR3 contains 15 residues. The V gene's germline CDR1 is MNHEY and CDR2 SMNVEV (reference sequence). J was trimmed by 3 bases and V by 5 bases; bases with no gene match: 7.

The specimen sequenced was peripheral blood. The sequence was collected from a man in his fifties who had recovered from COVID-19. The chain links TRBV27 to TRBJ2-7, with 10 positions matching TRBD2. The CDR3 region has the DNA TGTGCCAGCAGTGCGCGACTAGCGGGCTACTACGAGCAGTACTTC. Encoded protein: CASSARLAGYYEQYF.